This T cell receptor (beta chain) was recovered during a study of CD8 T cells in ankylosing spondylitis. Broader study findings: Seemingly characteristic of ankylosing spondylitis blood was a TCR beta motif consisting of under ten highly homologous variants. Past studies reported some motif variants in reactive arthritis synovial fluid and blood.

The V end was cut by 1 base, the J end by 12 bases, with 13 bases between. This CDR3 has 13 residues. CDR1 and CDR2 from the germline V gene are LNHDA and SQIVND (reference sequence). A word on this clonotype: The antigen remains undetermined.

Libraries for TCR beta were made by quantitative 5'-RACE with molecular barcodes. TCRdb fed the 5' RACE reads into MiXCR, producing one record per CDR3 protein. The sample includes a few hundred thousand distinct CDR3 sequences, about a fifth of them seen just once. Sequences were obtained from blood, either unsorted or a sorted T cell fraction (not recorded which). V usage is TRBV19 and J usage is TRBJ2-1, with D possibly TRBD2 on 5 matching bases. This TCR came from a male donor with ankylosing spondylitis. The CDR3 sequence is CASSIGRDTRQFF. DNA for the CDR3: TGTGCCAGTAGTATAGGCCGAGACACTAGGCAGTTCTTC.